These 19 T cell receptor beta chains originate from one sample sequenced in a study of beta chain features in type 1 diabetes. Reverse transcription of all isolated RNA meant that expressed TCRB transcripts were sequenced. Repertoires were generated with immunoSEQ multiplex PCR, while TCRdb's copy carries only in-frame clones and drops some. The table lists about 110,000 clones, 40% of them singletons, with around 0.07% in the top ten. Sequenced material: stem cell memory CD4+ T cells from blood. Source of these receptors: a woman between 18 and 29 years old in good health.

This chain links TRBV9 with TRBJ2-2; no definite D call. The CDR3 extends over 13 amino acids. The V end lost 3 bases, the J end lost 2 bases, and 5 bases lay between the germline ends. Germline V lookup: CDR1 SGDLS, CDR2 YYNGEE. CDR3 sequence (DNA): TGTGCCAGCAGCGCCTATAACACCGGGGAGCTGTTTTTT. This sequence encodes CASSAYNTGELFF.

The chain recombines TRBV9 with TRBJ1-2, with 7 nucleotides matching TRBD1. Germline V gene sequence: CDR1 SGDLS, CDR2 YYNGEE. V lost 1 base, J lost 7 bases, and 4 bases stayed unmatched. The CDR3 spans 13 residues. CDR3 nucleotide sequence: TGTGCCAGCAGCGTACCCGGACAGGTTGGCTACACCTTC. This gives the protein CASSVPGQVGYTF.

The rearrangement links TRBV2 to TRBJ1-5; D unresolved. CDR1 SNHLY and CDR2 FYNNEI come from the germline V gene. V shed 7 bases and J shed 1 base, with 11 bases lying between them. The CDR3 has 14 residues. CDR3 loop: CASTGGWSNQPQHF. The CDR3 bases are TGTGCCAGCACTGGAGGATGGAGCAATCAGCCCCAGCATTTT.

The chain couples TRBV15 to TRBJ1-2; TRBD1 agrees at 7 bases. Germline CDR1 and CDR2: LNHNV and YYDKDF (reference sequence). Trimming at V came to 3 bases and at J to 4 bases, leaving 5 bases not matched to a gene. The CDR3 is 14 amino acids. CDR3 bases: TGTGCCACCAGCAGTTACGGGACAGCCTATGGCTACACCTTC. Translating gives CATSSYGTAYGYTF.

In its sample, this clone was seen a few times. The chain is built from TRBV29-1 and TRBJ2-7; the match to TRBD1 covers 9 bases. Looked up from germline, CDR1 is SQVTM and CDR2 is ANQGSEA. The CDR3 totals 13 residues. V shed 4 bases, J shed 6 bases, and the junction held 7 bases outside the gene matches. CDR3 region: CSVVGQGQSEQYF. As DNA, the CDR3 is TGCAGCGTTGTTGGACAGGGGCAATCCGAGCAGTACTTC.

J is TRBJ1-2 and V is TRBV16; D may be TRBD1 (6 bases). V gave up 5 bases and J gave up 8 bases, with 9 bases separating them. Germline lookup yields CDR1 KGHSY and CDR2 FQNENV. The CDR3 sequence is 11 residues long. CDR3 sequence reads: CASSMDSGYTF. In DNA form, the CDR3 reads TGTGCCAGCAGCATGGACAGCGGCTACACCTTC.

The gene calls are TRBV5-1 and TRBJ2-3; maybe TRBD1 (6 bases). Germline V gene data show CDR1 as SGHRS and CDR2 as YFSETQ. The CDR3 spans 16 residues. V was pared by 0 bases and J by 2 bases, with 13 bases between. CDR3 in amino acids: CASSLVGTHSTDTQYF. The DNA of the CDR3 is TGCGCCAGCAGCTTGGTAGGGACACACTCCACAGATACGCAGTATTTT.

The chain links TRBV30 to TRBJ1-1; D perhaps matches TRBD1 (5 bases). CDR1 GTSNPN and CDR2 SVGIG come from the germline V gene (reference sequence). V gave up 0 bases and J gave up 9 bases, with 8 bases separating them. This CDR3 is built from 11 residues. The CDR3, as DNA: TGTGCCTGGAGTGTAGGGGCCAAAGCTTTCTTT. Protein product: CAWSVGAKAFF.

This clone showed up just a few times. The chain carries TRBV10-3 and TRBJ2-2, with 10 bases identical to TRBD2. CDR3 length equals 17 residues. Trimming cost V 2 bases and J 4 bases; bases outside gene matches: 7. Germline CDR1 reads ENHRY; CDR2 reads SYGVKD. In DNA form, the CDR3 reads TGTGCCATCAGTGAGAGATCGCTAGCGGGAGTCACCGGGGAGCTGTTTTTT. This gives the protein CAISERSLAGVTGELFF.

The V call is TRBV18, the J call TRBJ2-6, with D unclear. V shed 3 bases and J shed 0 bases, with 9 bases lying between them. Germline V gene sequence: CDR1 KGHSH, CDR2 LQKENI. The CDR3 runs 16 residues. The CDR3: CASSPSVPSGANVLTF. CDR3 in DNA: TGTGCCAGCTCACCGTCAGTGCCCTCTGGGGCCAACGTCCTGACTTTC.

This clone was detected a few times. The V and J genes are TRBV5-4 and TRBJ2-7; 12 bases are a match to TRBD2. The germline V gene encodes CDR1 SGHNT and CDR2 YYREEE (reference sequence). This CDR3 has 14 amino acids. J lost 5 bases, V lost 5 bases, and 5 bases had no gene match. For the CDR3, the DNA is TGTGCCAGCAGTAACGGACTAGCGGGACACGAGCAGTACTTC. This gives the protein CASSNGLAGHEQYF.

The chain carries TRBV29-1 and TRBJ2-5; possible D gene TRBD1, 5 bases. The end of the DNA fits TRBJ2-7 better, so the J call may be wrong. The germline V gene encodes CDR1 SQVTM and CDR2 ANQGSEA. The CDR3 loop spans 12 amino acids. CDR3 in amino acids: CSVGETVYEQYF. The CDR3 nucleotides read TGCAGCGTTGGAGAGACAGTTTACGAGCAGTACTTC.

This clone was picked up a small number of times. The V call is TRBV28, the J call TRBJ1-4, with 8 bases identical to TRBD1. Unmatched junction bases numbered 3, after V lost 4 bases and J lost 5 bases. Germline-derived CDR1 and CDR2 are MDHEN and SYDVKM. This CDR3 is built from 14 residues. The CDR3 DNA sequence: TGTGCCAGCAGTTACAGGGGGTCCAATGAAAAACTGTTTTTT. It encodes CASSYRGSNEKLFF.

The V gene is TRBV7-9, the J gene TRBJ2-7; D is perhaps TRBD2 (5 bases). The CDR3 is 13 residues long. V gave up 5 bases and J gave up 2 bases, with 10 bases separating them. Germline V gene lookup returns CDR1 SEHNR and CDR2 FQNEAQ (reference sequence). CDR3 in DNA: TGTGCCAGCAGCCTCGGGGTTCCCTACGAGCAGTACTTC. This translates into CASSLGVPYEQYF.

This chain's CDR3 is CASRPLGRPEAFF. The CDR3 DNA reads as TGTGCCAGCAGACCCCTTGGCCGCCCTGAAGCTTTCTTT. V usage is TRBV27 and J usage is TRBJ1-1, with unresolved D. Germline V CDR1 and CDR2: MNHEY, SMNVEV (reference sequence). CDR3 size: 13 residues. The germline V and J ends were trimmed by 6 bases and 6 bases, with 14 bases remaining between them.

Worth noting for this clone: One end of the junction fails to match germline, which may point to a read error. This rearrangement joins TRBV7-9 to TRBJ2-7; perhaps TRBD2 as D (5 bases). The CDR3 totals 14 residues. From germline, CDR1 is SEHNR and CDR2 FQNEAQ (reference sequence). CDR3 residues: CAGSLAGLAGEQYF. CDR3 in DNA: TGTGCCGGCAGCTTAGCTGGGCTAGCCGGGGAGCAGTACTTC.

The count of this clone is one. This chain connects TRBV27 to TRBJ2-1; D possibly corresponds to TRBD2 (5 bases). The CDR3 contains 14 residues. The germline CDR1 and CDR2 sequences are MNHEY and SMNVEV (reference sequence). The V and J ends lost 6 bases and 6 bases respectively, with 15 bases between them. The CDR3 loop reads CASRTLLVSNEQFF. In nucleotides, the CDR3 is TGTGCCAGCAGGACCTTACTAGTTTCCAATGAGCAGTTCTTC.

This clone has only a few counts. J is TRBJ2-2 and V is TRBV5-1; no reliable D call. CDR3 length equals 12 residues. Trimming cost V 4 bases and J 6 bases, with 7 bases left between them. Germline CDR1 and CDR2: SGHRS and YFSETQ. DNA for the CDR3: TGCGCCAGCAGCCCTAGGTCCGGGGAGCTGTTTTTT. The encoded protein is CASSPRSGELFF.

V is TRBV5-6 and J is TRBJ2-4, with no clear D. The germline V gene has CDR1 SGHDT and CDR2 YYEEEE. V dropped 0 bases and J dropped 8 bases, with 6 bases sitting between them. This CDR3 region has 12 residues. The CDR3 sequence: CASSLGRDIQYF. CDR3 coding DNA: TGTGCCAGCAGCTTGGGTCGAGACATTCAGTACTTC. Based on the CDR3 plus reference TRBV5-6 and TRBJ2-4, the full variable domain is DAGVTQSPTHLIKTRGQQVTLRCSPKSGHDTVSWYQQALGQGPQFIFQYYEEEERQRGNFPDRFSGHQFPNYSSELNVNALLLGDSALYLCASSLGRDIQYFGAGTRLSVL.